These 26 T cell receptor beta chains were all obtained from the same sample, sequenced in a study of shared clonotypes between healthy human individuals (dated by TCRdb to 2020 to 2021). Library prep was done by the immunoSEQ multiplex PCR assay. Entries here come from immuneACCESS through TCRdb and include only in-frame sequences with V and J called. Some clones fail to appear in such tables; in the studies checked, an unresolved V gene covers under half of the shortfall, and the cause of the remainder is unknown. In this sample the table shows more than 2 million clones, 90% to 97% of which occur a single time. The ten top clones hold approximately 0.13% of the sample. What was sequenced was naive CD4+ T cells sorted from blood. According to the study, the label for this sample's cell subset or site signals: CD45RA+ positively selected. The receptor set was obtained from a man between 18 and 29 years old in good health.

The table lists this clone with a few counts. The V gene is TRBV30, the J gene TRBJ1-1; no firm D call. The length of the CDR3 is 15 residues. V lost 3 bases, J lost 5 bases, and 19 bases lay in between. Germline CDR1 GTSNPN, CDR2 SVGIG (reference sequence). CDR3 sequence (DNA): TGTGCCTGGAGACTACGGGCCGGGGTCGGAACTGAAGCTTTCTTT. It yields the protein CAWRLRAGVGTEAFF.

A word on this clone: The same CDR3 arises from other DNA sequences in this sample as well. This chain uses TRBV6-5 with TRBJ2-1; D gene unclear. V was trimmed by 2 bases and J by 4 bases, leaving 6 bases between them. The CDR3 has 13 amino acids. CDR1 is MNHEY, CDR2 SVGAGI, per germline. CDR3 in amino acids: CASSYNRYNEQFF. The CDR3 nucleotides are TGTGCCAGCAGTTACAACAGATACAATGAGCAGTTCTTC.

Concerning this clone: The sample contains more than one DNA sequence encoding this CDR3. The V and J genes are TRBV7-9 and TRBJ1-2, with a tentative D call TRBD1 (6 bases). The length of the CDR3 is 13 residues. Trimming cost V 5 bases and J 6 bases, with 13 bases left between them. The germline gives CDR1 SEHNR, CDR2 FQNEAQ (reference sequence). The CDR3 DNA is TGTGCCAGCAGCCGGAGGGGGAGTCATGGCTACACCTTC. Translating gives CASSRRGSHGYTF.

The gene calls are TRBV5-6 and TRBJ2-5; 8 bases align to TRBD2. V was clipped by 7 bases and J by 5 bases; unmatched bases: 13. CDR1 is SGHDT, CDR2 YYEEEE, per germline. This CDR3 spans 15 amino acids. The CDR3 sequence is CASRPGGGMEETQYF. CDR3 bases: TGTGCCAGCCGTCCTGGCGGGGGGATGGAGGAGACCCAGTACTTC.

This CDR3 reads CASSPDRAITDTQYF. CDR3 nucleotide sequence: TGTGCCAGCAGCCCAGACAGGGCCATCACAGATACGCAGTATTTT. This chain uses TRBV5-6 with TRBJ2-3, with 7 positions matching TRBD1. Germline CDR1 is SGHDT and CDR2 is YYEEEE. This CDR3 is 15 amino acids long. V was clipped by 4 bases and J by 2 bases; unmatched bases: 7.

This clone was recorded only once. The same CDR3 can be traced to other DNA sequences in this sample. CDR3 sequence reads: CASRTGPNEKLFF. The CDR3 DNA is TGCGCCAGCAGAACCGGGCCTAATGAAAAACTGTTTTTT. J is TRBJ1-4 and V is TRBV5-1, with D uncertain. The germline V gene encodes CDR1 SGHRS and CDR2 YFSETQ. CDR3 size: 13 residues. The V gene lost 5 bases and the J gene lost 3 bases, with 8 bases spanning the gap. Using reference TRBV5-1 and TRBJ1-4 for the parts outside the CDR3, the full variable domain is KAGVTQTPRYLIKTRGQQVTLSCSPISGHRSVSWYQQTPGQGLQFLFEYFSETQRNKGNFPGRFSGRQFSNSRSEMNVSTLELGDSALYLCASRTGPNEKLFFGSGTQLSVL.

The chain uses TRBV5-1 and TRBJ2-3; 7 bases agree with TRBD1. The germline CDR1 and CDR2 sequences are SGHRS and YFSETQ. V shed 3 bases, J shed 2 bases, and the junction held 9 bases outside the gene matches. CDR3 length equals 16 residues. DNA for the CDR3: TGCGCCAGCAGCTCTTCCGGGACAGCCTACACAGATACGCAGTATTTT. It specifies CASSSSGTAYTDTQYF. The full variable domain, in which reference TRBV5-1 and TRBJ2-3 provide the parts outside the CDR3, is KAGVTQTPRYLIKTRGQQVTLSCSPISGHRSVSWYQQTPGQGLQFLFEYFSETQRNKGNFPGRFSGRQFSNSRSEMNVSTLELGDSALYLCASSSSGTAYTDTQYFGPGTRLTVL.

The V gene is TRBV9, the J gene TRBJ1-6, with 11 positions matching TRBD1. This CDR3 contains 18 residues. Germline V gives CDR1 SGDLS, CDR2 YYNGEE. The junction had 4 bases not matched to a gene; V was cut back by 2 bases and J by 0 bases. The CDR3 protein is CASSVGTGGSSYNSPLHF. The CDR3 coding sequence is TGTGCCAGCAGCGTTGGGACAGGGGGTAGCTCCTATAATTCACCCCTCCACTTT.

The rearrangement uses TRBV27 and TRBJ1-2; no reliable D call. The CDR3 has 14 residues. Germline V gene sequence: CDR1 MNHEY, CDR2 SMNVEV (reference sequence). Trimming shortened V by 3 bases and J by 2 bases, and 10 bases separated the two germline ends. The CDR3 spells CASSLIGSNYGYTF. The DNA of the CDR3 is TGTGCCAGCAGTTTGATAGGATCAAACTATGGCTACACCTTC.

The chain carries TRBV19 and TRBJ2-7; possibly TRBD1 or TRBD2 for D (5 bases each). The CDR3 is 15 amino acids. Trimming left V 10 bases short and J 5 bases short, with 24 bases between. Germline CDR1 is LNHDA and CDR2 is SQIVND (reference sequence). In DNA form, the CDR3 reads TGTGCCACTCAATCTAGCCGGGGCCCTCGGGACGAGCAGTACTTC. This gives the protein CATQSSRGPRDEQYF.

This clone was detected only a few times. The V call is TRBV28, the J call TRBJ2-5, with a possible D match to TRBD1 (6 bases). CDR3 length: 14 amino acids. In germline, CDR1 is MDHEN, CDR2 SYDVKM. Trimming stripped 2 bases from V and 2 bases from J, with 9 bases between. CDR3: CASSLRQVQETQYF. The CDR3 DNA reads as TGTGCCAGCAGTTTAAGACAGGTACAAGAGACCCAGTACTTC.

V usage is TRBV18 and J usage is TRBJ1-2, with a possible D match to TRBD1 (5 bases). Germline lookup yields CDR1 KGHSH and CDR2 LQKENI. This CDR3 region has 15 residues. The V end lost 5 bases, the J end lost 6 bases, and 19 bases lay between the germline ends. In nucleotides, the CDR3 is TGTGCCAGCTCATCGACTCCGGGGGGGTCCAATGGCTACACCTTC. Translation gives CASSSTPGGSNGYTF.

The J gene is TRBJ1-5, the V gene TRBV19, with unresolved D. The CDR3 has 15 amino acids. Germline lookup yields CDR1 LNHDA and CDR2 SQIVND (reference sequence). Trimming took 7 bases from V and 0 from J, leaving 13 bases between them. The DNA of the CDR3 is TGTGCCAGTACCCGCGGAGTGGTTAGCAATCAGCCCCAGCATTTT. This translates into CASTRGVVSNQPQHF. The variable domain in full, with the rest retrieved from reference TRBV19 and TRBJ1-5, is DGGITQSPKYLFRKEGQNVTLSCEQNLNHDAMYWYRQDPGQGLRLIYYSQIVNDFQKGDIAEGYSVSREKKESFPLTVTSAQKNPTAFYLCASTRGVVSNQPQHFGDGTRLSIL.

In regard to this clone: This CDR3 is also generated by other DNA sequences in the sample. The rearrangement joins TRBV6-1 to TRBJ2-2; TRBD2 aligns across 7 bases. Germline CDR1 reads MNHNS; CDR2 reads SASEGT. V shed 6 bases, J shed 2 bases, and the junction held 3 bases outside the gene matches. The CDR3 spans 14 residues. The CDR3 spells CASRAGSNTGELFF. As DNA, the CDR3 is TGTGCCAGCAGAGCGGGGTCCAACACCGGGGAGCTGTTTTTT.

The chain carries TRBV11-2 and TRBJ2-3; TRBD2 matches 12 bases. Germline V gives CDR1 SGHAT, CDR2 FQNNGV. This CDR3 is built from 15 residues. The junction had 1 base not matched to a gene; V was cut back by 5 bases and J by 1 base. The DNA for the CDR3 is TGTGCCAGCAGCCGACTAGCGGGGGGCACAGATACGCAGTATTTT. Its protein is CASSRLAGGTDTQYF.

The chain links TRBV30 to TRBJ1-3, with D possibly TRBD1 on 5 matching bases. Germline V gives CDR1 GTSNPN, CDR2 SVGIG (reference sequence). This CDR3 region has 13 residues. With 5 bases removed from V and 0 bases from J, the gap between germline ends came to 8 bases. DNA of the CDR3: TGTGCCTGGGGGACGGGCTCTGGAAACACCATATATTTT. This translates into CAWGTGSGNTIYF. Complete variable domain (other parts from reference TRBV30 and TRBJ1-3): SQTIHQWPATLVQPVGSPLSLECTVEGTSNPNLYWYRQAAGRGLQLLFYSVGIGQISSEVPQNLSASRPQDRQFILSSKKLLLSDSGFYLCAWGTGSGNTIYFGEGSWLTVV.

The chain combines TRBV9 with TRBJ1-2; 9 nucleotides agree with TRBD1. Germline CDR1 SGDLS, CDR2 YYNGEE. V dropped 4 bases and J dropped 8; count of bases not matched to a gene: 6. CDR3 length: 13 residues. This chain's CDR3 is CASSNGTGRGYTF. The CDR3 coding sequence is TGTGCCAGCAGCAACGGGACAGGGCGAGGCTACACCTTC. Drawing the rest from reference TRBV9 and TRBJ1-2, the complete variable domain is DSGVTQTPKHLITATGQRVTLRCSPRSGDLSVYWYQQSLDQGLQFLIQYYNGEERAKGNILERFSAQQFPDLHSELNLSSLELGDSALYFCASSNGTGRGYTFGSGTRLTVV.

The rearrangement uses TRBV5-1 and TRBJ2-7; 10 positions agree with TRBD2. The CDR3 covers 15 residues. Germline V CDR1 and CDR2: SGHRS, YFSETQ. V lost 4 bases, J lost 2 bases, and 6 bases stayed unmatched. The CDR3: CASSHGLAATYEQYF. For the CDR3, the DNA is TGCGCCAGCAGCCACGGACTAGCGGCCACCTACGAGCAGTACTTC.

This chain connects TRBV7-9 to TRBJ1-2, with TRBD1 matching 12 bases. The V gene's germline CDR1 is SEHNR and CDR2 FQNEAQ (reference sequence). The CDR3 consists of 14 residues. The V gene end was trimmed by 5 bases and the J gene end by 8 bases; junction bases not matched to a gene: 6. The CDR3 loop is CASSAGTGGRGYTF. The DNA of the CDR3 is TGTGCCAGCAGCGCCGGGACAGGGGGCCGGGGCTACACCTTC. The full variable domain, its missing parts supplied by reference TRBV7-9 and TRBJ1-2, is DTGVSQNPRHKITKRGQNVTFRCDPISEHNRLYWYRQTLGQGPEFLTYFQNEAQLEKSRLLSDRFSAERPKGSFSTLEIQRTEQGDSAMYLCASSAGTGGRGYTFGSGTRLTVV.

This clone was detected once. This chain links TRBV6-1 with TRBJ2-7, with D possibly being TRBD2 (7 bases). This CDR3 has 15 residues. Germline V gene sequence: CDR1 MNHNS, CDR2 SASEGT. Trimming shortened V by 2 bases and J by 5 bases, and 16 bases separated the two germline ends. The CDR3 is CASSEWGGPGDEQYF. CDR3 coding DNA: TGTGCCAGCAGTGAATGGGGGGGGCCCGGGGACGAGCAGTACTTC.

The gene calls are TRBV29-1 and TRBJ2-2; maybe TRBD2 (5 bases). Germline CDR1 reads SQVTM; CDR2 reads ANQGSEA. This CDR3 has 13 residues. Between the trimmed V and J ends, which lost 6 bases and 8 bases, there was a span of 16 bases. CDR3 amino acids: CSVLTGRGGELFF. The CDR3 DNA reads TGCAGCGTCCTTACGGGGAGAGGGGGGGAGCTGTTTTTT.

This CDR3 reads CASSLPSPVEQFF. CDR3 DNA sequence: TGTGCCAGCAGCTTACCCAGCCCGGTTGAGCAGTTCTTC. The V and J genes are TRBV7-2 and TRBJ2-1; no reliable D call. Germline lookup yields CDR1 SGHTA and CDR2 FQGNSA. Trimming removed 2 bases at V and 9 bases at J, with 11 bases between. This CDR3 region has 13 residues.

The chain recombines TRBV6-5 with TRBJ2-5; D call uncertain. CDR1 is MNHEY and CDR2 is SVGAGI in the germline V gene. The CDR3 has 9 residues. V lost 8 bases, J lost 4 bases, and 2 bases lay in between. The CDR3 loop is CASLETQYF. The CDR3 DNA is TGTGCCAGCCTAGAGACCCAGTACTTC.

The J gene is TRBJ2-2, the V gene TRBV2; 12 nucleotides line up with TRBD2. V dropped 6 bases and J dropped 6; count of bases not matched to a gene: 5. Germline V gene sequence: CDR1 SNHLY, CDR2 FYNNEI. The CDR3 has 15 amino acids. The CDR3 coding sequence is TGTGCCAGCAGACCGACTAGCGGGAGTGCCGGGGAGCTGTTTTTT. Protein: CASRPTSGSAGELFF. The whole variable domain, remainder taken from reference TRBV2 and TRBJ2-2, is EPEVTQTPSHQVTQMGQEVILRCVPISNHLYFYWYRQILGQKVEFLVSFYNNEISEKSEIFDDQFSVERPDGSNFTLKIRSTKLEDSAMYFCASRPTSGSAGELFFGEGSRLTVL.

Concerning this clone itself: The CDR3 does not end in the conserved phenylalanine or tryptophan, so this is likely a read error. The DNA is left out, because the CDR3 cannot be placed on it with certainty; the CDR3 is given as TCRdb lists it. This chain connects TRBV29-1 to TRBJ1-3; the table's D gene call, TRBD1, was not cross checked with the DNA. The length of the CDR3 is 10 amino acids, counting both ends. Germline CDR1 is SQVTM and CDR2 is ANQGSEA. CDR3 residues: CSGLDPGQGM.

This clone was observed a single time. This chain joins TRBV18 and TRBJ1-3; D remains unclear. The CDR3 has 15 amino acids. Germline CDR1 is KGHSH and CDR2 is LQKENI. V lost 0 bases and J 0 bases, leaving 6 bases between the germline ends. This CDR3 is CASSPPLVSGNTIYF. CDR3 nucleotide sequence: TGTGCCAGCTCACCACCGTTGGTCTCTGGAAACACCATATATTTT.